This passage covers 18 T cell receptor beta chains from one sample sequenced in a study of cytomegalovirus exposure and HLA in healthy donors. The PCR employed 60 Vbeta primers together with 13 Jbeta primers. TCRdb's table, derived via immunoSEQ multiplex PCR, lists solely in-frame clones and lacks some. The repertoire holds around 64,000 clones, with 85% to 90% as singletons. Sequenced material: PBMCs. The receptors were gathered from a woman in her thirties in good health and CMV-seropositive.

This clone was detected only once. The gene calls are TRBV11-2 and TRBJ2-7; D unresolved. Trimming took off 1 base at V and 1 base at J, with 8 bases between the two ends. Germline V gene sequence: CDR1 SGHAT, CDR2 FQNNGV. The CDR3 length is 14 residues. In DNA, the CDR3 is TGTGCCAGCAGCTTAGCAACAAGTTCCTACGAGCAGTACTTC. This sequence encodes CASSLATSSYEQYF.

The chain is built from TRBV7-2 and TRBJ1-1; D is unresolved. The CDR3 loop spans 13 amino acids. The V gene's germline CDR1 is SGHTA and CDR2 FQGNSA. Trimming pared 3 bases from V and 7 bases from J, leaving 12 bases between. CDR3 DNA: TGTGCCAGCAGCTTTCATTACGCGGGTGAAGCTTTCTTT. Translated, it gives CASSFHYAGEAFF.

There are a few counts of this clone. The chain recombines TRBV6-1 with TRBJ2-1; a weak D match, TRBD1 (6 bases). Per germline, CDR1 MNHNS and CDR2 SASEGT. The CDR3 runs 13 residues. Between the trimmed V and J ends, which lost 1 base and 10 bases, there was a span of 11 bases. The CDR3 is CASSEGGPREQFF. The DNA for the CDR3 is TGTGCCAGCAGTGAAGGGGGGCCCCGGGAGCAGTTCTTC.

The J gene is TRBJ2-7, the V gene TRBV2; D is uncertain. There are 11 residues in the CDR3. The germline V gene encodes CDR1 SNHLY and CDR2 FYNNEI. V lost 6 bases to trimming and J lost 2 bases, with 5 bases between them. The CDR3 protein is CASRLAYEQYF. As DNA, the CDR3 is TGTGCCAGCAGGTTAGCCTACGAGCAGTACTTC.

This clone was picked up a small number of times. V is TRBV6-6 and J is TRBJ2-7, with no clear D. Germline-derived CDR1 and CDR2 are MNHNY and SVGAGI (reference sequence). This CDR3 is 12 amino acids long. V was clipped by 5 bases and J by 3 bases, with 8 bases between them. The CDR3 coding sequence is TGTGCCAGCAGTCTCAGGCTCTACGAGCAGTACTTC. Translated: CASSLRLYEQYF.

The V gene is TRBV7-6, the J gene TRBJ2-7; 7 bases fit TRBD1. The CDR3 length is 14 residues. Germline trimming cut 5 bases from V and 6 bases from J; bases unmatched to any gene: 10. Germline assignment: CDR1 SGHVS and CDR2 FNYEAQ. The CDR3: CASSLGYRGSEQYF. In nucleotides, the CDR3 is TGTGCCAGCAGCCTAGGGTACAGGGGAAGCGAGCAGTACTTC.

The table lists this clone with a few counts. The chain has TRBV6-1 and TRBJ2-6; D gene ambiguous. V was clipped by 8 bases and J by 1 base, with 9 bases between them. The CDR3 is 14 amino acids. CDR1 is MNHNS, CDR2 SASEGT, per germline. CDR3 coding DNA: TGTGCCAGCTCCGCCCAGTCTGGGGCCAACGTCCTGACTTTC. It is translated as CASSAQSGANVLTF.

The chain uses TRBV30 and TRBJ2-1, with D perhaps TRBD2 (5 bases). The CDR3 length is 12 residues. CDR1 is GTSNPN, CDR2 SVGIG, per germline (reference sequence). The V gene lost 0 bases and the J gene lost 8 bases, with 8 bases spanning the gap. The DNA for the CDR3 is TGTGCCTGGAGTGTACAGAGGGATGAGCAGTTCTTC. This codes for CAWSVQRDEQFF.

V is TRBV19 and J is TRBJ2-7; possible D gene TRBD1, 5 bases. The germline CDR1 and CDR2 sequences are LNHDA and SQIVND (reference sequence). The CDR3 is 13 amino acids. The V end was cut by 5 bases, the J end by 6 bases, with 14 bases between. In DNA form, the CDR3 reads TGTGCCAGTAGTCTGTCAGGGTATAGCGAGCAGTACTTC. Translated, it gives CASSLSGYSEQYF.

The V call is TRBV4-2, the J call TRBJ2-1, with 11 bases identical to TRBD2. The germline V gene encodes CDR1 LGHNA and CDR2 YNFKEQ. V was pared by 3 bases and J by 3 bases, with 4 bases of the junction left unmatched. The CDR3 length is 16 residues. The CDR3 sequence: CASSQDLAGGYNEQFF. Written as DNA, the CDR3 is TGTGCCAGCAGCCAGGATCTAGCGGGAGGCTACAATGAGCAGTTCTTC.

The chain carries TRBV6-1 and TRBJ2-3; 9 bases are a match to TRBD2. Per germline, CDR1 MNHNS and CDR2 SASEGT. CDR3 length equals 15 residues. The junction had 5 bases not matched to a gene; V was cut back by 4 bases and J by 3 bases. The DNA for the CDR3 is TGTGCCAGCAGTGGTAGCGGGAGAGGGACAGATACGCAGTATTTT. Translated, it gives CASSGSGRGTDTQYF.

The chain recombines TRBV2 with TRBJ2-1, with D perhaps TRBD1 (6 bases). The ends were cut back, 6 bases at V and 8 bases at J, with 14 bases in the middle. Germline CDR1 and CDR2: SNHLY and FYNNEI. This CDR3 contains 13 residues. The CDR3 DNA reads as TGTGCCAGCAGGCCAGGGGTGTGGGATGAGCAGTTCTTC. As protein: CASRPGVWDEQFF.

V usage is TRBV14 and J usage is TRBJ2-5; 12 bases fit TRBD1. Germline CDR1 reads SGHDN; CDR2 reads FVKESK. V was pared by 2 bases and J by 11 bases, with 15 bases of the junction left unmatched. The CDR3 has 17 residues. CDR3 nucleotide sequence: TGTGCCAGCAGCCAACCTTCCAGGGACAGGGGGCATTGGGAGCAGTACTTC. It translates to CASSQPSRDRGHWEQYF.

The V and J genes are TRBV12-5 and TRBJ2-3; D remains ambiguous. Germline CDR1 is LGHNT and CDR2 is FRNRAP. The CDR3 extends over 12 amino acids. V was clipped by 5 bases and J by 5 bases, with 8 bases between them. The CDR3, as DNA: TGTGCTAGTGGTCCCCGACTAGATACGCAGTATTTT. This gives the protein CASGPRLDTQYF.

The rearrangement uses TRBV4-1 and TRBJ1-2; D call uncertain. The CDR3 has 16 amino acids. Between the trimmed V and J ends, which lost 0 bases and 3 bases, there was a span of 14 bases. The germline V gene encodes CDR1 MGHRA and CDR2 YSYEKL. The CDR3: CASSQDAQAAYYGYTF. The CDR3 DNA sequence: TGCGCCAGCAGCCAAGATGCTCAAGCGGCCTACTATGGCTACACCTTC.

The sample holds one count of this clone. The rearrangement joins TRBV6-6 to TRBJ2-3; D call uncertain. The CDR3 runs 12 residues. V lost 2 bases and J lost 5, with 5 bases in between. Germline CDR1 reads MNHNY; CDR2 reads SVGAGI (reference sequence). The CDR3 region is CASSYRVDTQYF. CDR3 DNA: TGTGCCAGCAGTTACCGGGTAGATACGCAGTATTTT.

The CDR3 DNA reads as TGTGCCAGCAGCCCTCCCTGGACATCTGAGCAGTTCTTC. Protein product: CASSPPWTSEQFF. The chain uses TRBV11-2 and TRBJ2-1, with D possibly TRBD1 on 5 matching bases. The CDR3 extends over 13 amino acids. Trimming took off 5 bases at V and 9 bases at J, with 14 bases between the two ends. The germline V gene has CDR1 SGHAT and CDR2 FQNNGV.

The rearrangement links TRBV5-6 to TRBJ1-2; D is ambiguous. The CDR3 runs to 14 residues. V was pared by 3 bases and J by 0 bases, with 9 bases between. The germline CDR1 and CDR2 sequences are SGHDT and YYEEEE. CDR3 loop: CASSWRGTNYGYTF. CDR3 bases: TGTGCCAGCAGCTGGAGAGGCACTAACTATGGCTACACCTTC.